The rows below give T cell receptor beta chains drawn from one sample of a study of blood T cell repertoires in COVID-19. Some clones are missing from TCRdb's copy, which holds only in-frame ones; the method was immunoSEQ multiplex PCR. Among about 140,000 clones listed, around four fifths were seen once. Input material: peripheral blood. The receptors here all came from a human donor in a cohort sampled during active COVID-19. CDR3s include the opening cysteine and the closing phenylalanine or tryptophan. A D gene is named only where the DNA matches it firmly. Expanded clones are given a class, and other clones once, few, many or no size at all.

>TRBV11-2|TRBJ2-3|NA|NA
TGTGCCAGCAGCTTAGGCCTAGAGGCAGATACGCAGTATTTT
CASSLGLEADTQYF
>TRBV3-1/TRBV3-2|TRBJ1-5|NA|TRBD1
TGTGCCAGCAGCCAGTCCCCAGGGGGAGGCCAGCCCCAGCATTTT
CASSQSPGGGQPQHF
>TRBV18|TRBJ1-6|NA|TRBD1
TGTGCCAGCTCACCAAGAAACAGGGGGTCAGGTTCACCCCTCCACTTT
CASSPRNRGSGSPLHF
>TRBV10-3|TRBJ2-4|NA|TRBD2
TGTGCCATCAGTGAGTCTGGACTAGCGCAAAACATTCAGTACTTC
CAISESGLAQNIQYF
>TRBV7-8|TRBJ2-1|NA|NA
TGTGCCAGCAGCCCTAGAATTAGCGGAGCCGCCCGGGAGCAGTTCTTC
CASSPRISGAAREQFF
>TRBV7-8|TRBJ1-4|NA|NA
TGTGCCAGCAGCTTAGTAAGGGGTCTCGGCGGTTATGAAAAACTGTTTTTT
CASSLVRGLGGYEKLFF
>TRBV28|TRBJ2-7|NA|TRBD2
TGTGCCAGCAGTGCGGGGACTAGCGGTAAACACGAGCAGTACTTC
CASSAGTSGKHEQYF
>TRBV28|TRBJ1-1|NA|NA
TGTGCTACACAGGTTTTGAACACTGAAGCTTTCTTT
CATQVLNTEAFF
>TRBV3-1/TRBV3-2|TRBJ2-7|NA|TRBD1
TGTGCCAGCAGTCAGGGGGTCCCCCCACTAGAGCAGTACTTC
CASSQGVPPLEQYF
>TRBV27|TRBJ1-4|NA|TRBD1
TGTGCCAGCAGCCGACCGGGACAGGGGTTTGAAAAACTGTTTTTT
CASSRPGQGFEKLFF
>TRBV27|TRBJ2-3|NA|TRBD2
TGTGCCAGCAGTACGGGACTAGCGGGAGGAGGGCCTTCGCAGTATTTT
CASSTGLAGGGPSQYF
>TRBV30|TRBJ1-1|NA|TRBD1
TGTGCCTGGAGTCCAGGGGGCTATGGCACTGAAGCTTTCTTT
CAWSPGGYGTEAFF
>TRBV28|TRBJ2-7|NA|TRBD1
TGTGCCAGCAGTTGGCCGGGACAGGGTATAGTCGAGCAGTACTTC
CASSWPGQGIVEQYF
>TRBV21-1|TRBJ1-2|NA|NA
TGTGCCAGCGGCGCGACAGGGGGGGATTATGGCTACACCTTC
CASGATGGDYGYTF
>TRBV19|TRBJ2-7|NA|TRBD1
TGTGCCAGTAGTATATCCCCAGGGGGTCTTAACTACGAGCAGTACTTC
CASSISPGGLNYEQYF
>TRBV19|TRBJ2-2|NA|TRBD2
TGTGCCAGTAGTATAGGGGGACTAGCGGGTAACACCGGGGAGCTGTTTTTT
CASSIGGLAGNTGELFF
>TRBV19|TRBJ1-1|NA|NA
TGTGCCAGTAGTGGCCAAGGAACAGGAGACAAGGAAGCTTTCTTT
CASSGQGTGDKEAFF
>TRBV30|TRBJ1-2|NA|TRBD1
TGTGCCTGGAGTGTACTTAAGGCAGGGGGCGCGCAAGGCTACACCTTC
CAWSVLKAGGAQGYTF
>TRBV28|TRBJ2-1|NA|NA
TGTGCCAGCCTAGGGGAACCGAAGATCAATGAGCAGTTCTTC
CASLGEPKINEQFF
>TRBV30|TRBJ1-2|NA|NA
TGTGCCTGGAGTCGGCCGGGGACACCTAACTATGGCTACACCTTC
CAWSRPGTPNYGYTF
>TRBV9|TRBJ1-4|few|NA
TGTGCCAGCAGCGTAGCTACAGGGGAAAAACTGTTTTTT
CASSVATGEKLFF
>TRBV5-4|TRBJ2-2|NA|NA
TGTGCCAGCAGCTTGGCTGGGGGCATACTCGCCGGGGAGCTGTTTTTT
CASSLAGGILAGELFF
>TRBV5-4|TRBJ1-4|few|NA
TGTGCCAGCAGCTTGGGGGCACAGAATGAAAAACTGTTTTTT
CASSLGAQNEKLFF
>TRBV14|TRBJ2-6|many|TRBD2
TGTGCCAGCAGCCATACACTAGCGGGAGTTGGGGCCAACGTCCTGACTTTC
CASSHTLAGVGANVLTF
>TRBV27|TRBJ1-2|NA|TRBD1
TGTGCCAGCAGTCCGAACCTTTCACAGGGGGGCGCAGGAGGCTACACCTTC
CASSPNLSQGGAGGYTF
>TRBV28|TRBJ2-3|NA|NA
TGTGCCAGCATTACCGGGAGACCCTACACAGATACGCAGTATTTT
CASITGRPYTDTQYF
>TRBV14|TRBJ2-7|NA|NA
TGTGCCAGCAGCCAAGATAAGGGTAGGGGGTCACCGGCCGAGCAGTACTTC
CASSQDKGRGSPAEQYF
>TRBV5-1|TRBJ2-5|NA|TRBD1
TGCGCCAGCAGCGTTCAGACAGGGGGAAGTGAGACCCAGTACTTC
CASSVQTGGSETQYF
>TRBV19|TRBJ2-7|NA|TRBD2
TGTGCCAGTAGTATCGGCGGGAGCTACGAGCAGTACTTC
CASSIGGSYEQYF
>TRBV5-4|TRBJ2-3|NA|TRBD2
TGTGCCAGCAGCACTCCGACTAGCGGGAGGACAGATACGCAGTATTTT
CASSTPTSGRTDTQYF
>TRBV5-1|TRBJ2-7|NA|TRBD2
TGCGCCAGCAGCGATCCGGGACTAGCAGTTTACGAGCAGTACTTC
CASSDPGLAVYEQYF
>TRBV27|TRBJ2-1|NA|TRBD2
TGTGCCAGCAGTTTAGGGCGGGAGATGAATGAGCAGTTCTTC
CASSLGREMNEQFF
>TRBV5-8|TRBJ2-7|NA|NA
TGTGCCAGCAGCTTCACCACGGGCGAGCAGTACTTC
CASSFTTGEQYF
>TRBV19|TRBJ2-3|once|NA
TGTGCCAGTAGTATTCCGGGAGTGGGCACAGATACGCAGTATTTT
CASSIPGVGTDTQYF
>TRBV3-1/TRBV3-2|TRBJ1-1|NA|NA
TGTGCCAGCAGCCCTGCAATTGGGGGCGCGCAAACTGAAGCTTTCTTT
CASSPAIGGAQTEAFF
>TRBV7-7|TRBJ2-2|NA|TRBD2
TGTGCTAGCAGCTTAGGGGGACTAGCGAGCACCGGGGAGCTGTTTTTT
CASSLGGLASTGELFF
>TRBV7-9|TRBJ1-2|NA|TRBD1
TGTGCCAGCAGCTTAGACCAGGGGGATGGCTACACCTTC
CASSLDQGDGYTF